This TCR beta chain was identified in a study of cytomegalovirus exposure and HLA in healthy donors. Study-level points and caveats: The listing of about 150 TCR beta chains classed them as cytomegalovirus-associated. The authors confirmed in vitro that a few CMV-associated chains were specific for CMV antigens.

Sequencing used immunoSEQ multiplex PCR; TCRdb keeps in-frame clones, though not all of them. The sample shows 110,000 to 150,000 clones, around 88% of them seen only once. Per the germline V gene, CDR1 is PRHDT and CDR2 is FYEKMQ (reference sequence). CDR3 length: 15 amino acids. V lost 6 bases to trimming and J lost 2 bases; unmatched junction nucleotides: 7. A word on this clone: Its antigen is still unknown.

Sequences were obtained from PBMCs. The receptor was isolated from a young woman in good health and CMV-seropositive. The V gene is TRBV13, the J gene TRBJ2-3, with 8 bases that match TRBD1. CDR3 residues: CASRAPGQATDTQYF. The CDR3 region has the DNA TGTGCCAGCAGGGCCCCGGGACAGGCCACAGATACGCAGTATTTT. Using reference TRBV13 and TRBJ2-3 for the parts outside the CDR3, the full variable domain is AAGVIQSPRHLIKEKRETATLKCYPIPRHDTVYWYQQGPGQDPQFLISFYEKMQSDKGSIPDRFSAQQFSDYHSELNMSSLELGDSALYFCASRAPGQATDTQYFGPGTRLTVL.